The clone carrying this TCR beta chain was seen only a few times. The CDR3 is 14 amino acids. V shed 1 base and J shed 1 base, with 10 bases lying between them. From germline, CDR1 is GTSNPN and CDR2 SVGIG (reference sequence). The data originate from a study of shared clonotypes between healthy human individuals. Sequencing was performed with immunoSEQ multiplex PCR; in TCRdb, only in-frame clones are kept and a portion is missing. The sample holds around 990,000 clones, 60% to 80% seen once. V is TRBV30 and J is TRBJ1-1; D gene unclear. The origin of this receptor is a man between 18 and 35 years old in good health. Some clones in this sample may be carry-over from other donors' samples. Specimen: memory CD4+ T cells from PBMCs. Specified subset: CD45RA-negative fraction. CDR3 sequence: CAWSGRWRNTEAFF. CDR3 coding DNA: TGTGCCTGGAGTGGACGGTGGAGGAACACTGAAGCTTTCTTT.